This TCR beta chain came from a study of CD8 T cells in ankylosing spondylitis. Broader study findings: Ankylosing spondylitis blood seemed to carry a telltale TCR beta motif made of roughly 8 highly homologous variants.

Germline V gives CDR1 DFQATT, CDR2 SNEGSKA (reference sequence). Trimming took 0 bases from V and 4 from J, leaving 18 bases between them. CDR3 length: 16 amino acids. Note on this clonotype: Its antigen remains unidentified.

Each CDR3 protein is one row after TCRdb ran MiXCR on the 5' RACE reads. Found here are 470,000 or so distinct CDR3 sequences, more than 25% of them singletons; the top ten hold about 0.92%. The TCR originated in a male donor with ankylosing spondylitis. Sequencing was carried out using blood, either unsorted or a sorted T cell fraction (not recorded which). This chain uses TRBV20-1 with TRBJ2-5, with D perhaps matching TRBD1 (5 bases). CDR3 nucleotides: TGCAGTGCTAGAGATCAGGGCAGGGTCCTCTTAGAGACCCAGTACTTC. It encodes CSARDQGRVLLETQYF.